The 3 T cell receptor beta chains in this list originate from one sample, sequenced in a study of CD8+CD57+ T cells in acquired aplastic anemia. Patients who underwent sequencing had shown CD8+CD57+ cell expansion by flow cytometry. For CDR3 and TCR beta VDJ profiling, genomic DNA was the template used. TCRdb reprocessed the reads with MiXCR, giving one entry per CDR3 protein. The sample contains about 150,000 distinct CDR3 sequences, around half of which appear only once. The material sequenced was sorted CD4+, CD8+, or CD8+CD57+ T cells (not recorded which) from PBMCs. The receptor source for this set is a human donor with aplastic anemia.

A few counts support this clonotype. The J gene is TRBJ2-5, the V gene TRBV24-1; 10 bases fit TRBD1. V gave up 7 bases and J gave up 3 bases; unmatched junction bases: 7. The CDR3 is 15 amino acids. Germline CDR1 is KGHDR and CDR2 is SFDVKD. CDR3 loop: CATSDAGQGKETQYF. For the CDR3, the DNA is TGTGCCACCAGCGATGCGGGACAGGGGAAAGAGACCCAGTACTTC.

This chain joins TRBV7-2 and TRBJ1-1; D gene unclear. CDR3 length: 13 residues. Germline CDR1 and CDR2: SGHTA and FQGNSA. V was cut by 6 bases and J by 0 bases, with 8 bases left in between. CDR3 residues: CASRRTVNTEAFF. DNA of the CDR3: TGTGCCAGCAGACGGACGGTGAACACTGAAGCTTTCTTT. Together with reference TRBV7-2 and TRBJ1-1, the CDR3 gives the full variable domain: GAGVSQSPSNKVTEKGKDVELRCDPISGHTALYWYRQSLGQGLEFLIYFQGNSAPDKSGLPSDRFSAERTGGSVSTLTIQRTQQEDSAVYLCASRRTVNTEAFFGQGTRLTVV.

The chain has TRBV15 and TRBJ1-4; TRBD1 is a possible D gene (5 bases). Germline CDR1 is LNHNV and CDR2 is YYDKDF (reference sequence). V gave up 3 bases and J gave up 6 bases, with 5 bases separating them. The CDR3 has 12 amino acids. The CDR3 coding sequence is TGTGCCACCAGCAGCAGGGATGAAAAACTGTTTTTT. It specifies CATSSRDEKLFF.